What follows are 5 T cell receptor beta chains derived from one specimen sequenced in a study of CD8+ T cells in alopecia areata. After isolation, RNA underwent reverse transcription to generate cDNA as the sequencing template. Sequencing used immunoSEQ multiplex PCR; TCRdb keeps in-frame clones, though not all of them. The sample lists roughly 210,000 clones, about 40% occurring once. Treatment of the sample: oral pan-JAK inhibitor, 5-10 mg twice daily. This specimen consisted of CD4+ T cells sorted from blood, obtained between weeks 36 and 40, from a patient treated with tofacitinib. The source is a human donor with alopecia areata.

This clone turned up a few times. V is TRBV19 and J is TRBJ2-4; the D gene is possibly TRBD2 (6 bases). The CDR3 extends over 13 amino acids. V was cut by 7 bases and J by 6 bases, with 13 bases left in between. In germline, CDR1 is LNHDA, CDR2 SQIVND (reference sequence). CDR3: CASMEGRSNIQYF. CDR3 in DNA: TGTGCCAGTATGGAGGGGCGATCAAACATTCAGTACTTC.

This clone occurred a few times. The rearrangement links TRBV29-1 to TRBJ2-3, with D unresolved. Germline V gene lookup returns CDR1 SQVTM and CDR2 ANQGSEA. The CDR3 covers 12 residues. Between the trimmed V and J ends, which lost 1 base and 0 bases, there was a span of 2 bases. CDR3 DNA sequence: TGCAGCGTTGAAGCTAGCACAGATACGCAGTATTTT. Amino acid sequence: CSVEASTDTQYF.

V usage is TRBV18 and J usage is TRBJ2-7; TRBD2 is a possible D gene (5 bases). Germline V CDR1 and CDR2: KGHSH, LQKENI. This CDR3 comprises 15 residues. V was shortened by 0 bases and J by 5 bases, with 14 bases between the two germline ends. Written as DNA, the CDR3 is TGTGCCAGCTCACCACCCCGGTCGGGGAAGGACGAGCAGTACTTC. Translating gives CASSPPRSGKDEQYF. Full variable domain (remainder filled in from reference TRBV18 and TRBJ2-7): NAGVMQNPRHLVRRRGQEARLRCSPMKGHSHVYWYRQLPEEGLKFMVYLQKENIIDESGMPKERFSAEFPKEGPSILRIQQVVRGDSAAYFCASSPPRSGKDEQYFGPGTRLTVT.

This chain links TRBV7-8 with TRBJ2-2, with 8 bases lining up with TRBD1. Germline lookup yields CDR1 SGHVS and CDR2 FQNEAQ. V shed 5 bases and J 4 bases; nucleotides not matched to a gene: 6. The CDR3 runs 15 residues. In DNA, the CDR3 is TGTGCCAGCAGCCCGCGGACAGGGAGCACCGGGGAGCTGTTTTTT. Protein sequence: CASSPRTGSTGELFF. Supplemented by reference TRBV7-8 and TRBJ2-2, the full variable domain reads GAGVSQSPRYKVAKRGQDVALRCDPISGHVSLFWYQQALGQGPEFLTYFQNEAQLDKSGLPSDRFFAERPEGSVSTLKIQRTQQEDSAVYLCASSPRTGSTGELFFGEGSRLTVL.

This chain uses TRBV19 with TRBJ1-5; 10 bases fit TRBD1. CDR3 length: 15 residues. Per the germline V gene, CDR1 is LNHDA and CDR2 is SQIVND (reference sequence). Trimming cost V 7 bases and J 7 bases; bases outside gene matches: 10. CDR3 sequence (DNA): TGTGCCAGTACCGAACCGGGACAGGGGTACCAGCCCCAGCATTTT. Encoded protein: CASTEPGQGYQPQHF.